The 21 T cell receptor beta chains presented below share a single source sample, sequenced in a study of blood T cell repertoires in COVID-19. Produced via immunoSEQ multiplex PCR; TCRdb's table is partial and in-frame only. The table has hundreds of thousands of clones, around 88% seen once; the top ten hold approximately 4.2%. Sequencing was performed on peripheral blood. The receptors stem from a middle-aged man with acute or convalescent COVID-19.

V usage is TRBV3-1 (or the pseudogene TRBV3-2) and J usage is TRBJ2-1; weak D call: TRBD1 (6 bases). In germline, CDR1 is LGHDT, CDR2 YNNKEL (reference sequence). The germline V and J ends were trimmed by 2 bases and 2 bases, with 10 bases remaining between them. The CDR3 runs to 15 residues. DNA for the CDR3: TGTGCCAGCAGCCAAATAACAGGGACCTACAATGAGCAGTTCTTC. Residues: CASSQITGTYNEQFF.

The chain carries TRBV10-3 and TRBJ1-2; D unresolved. V was clipped by 6 bases and J by 5 bases, with 13 bases between them. Germline CDR1 reads ENHRY; CDR2 reads SYGVKD. This CDR3 is 13 amino acids long. The CDR3: CAISGGDSYGYTF. The CDR3, as DNA: TGTGCCATCAGCGGCGGGGATTCTTATGGCTACACCTTC.

This chain links TRBV7-2 with TRBJ2-7; D uncertain. This CDR3 has 14 residues. CDR1 and CDR2 (germline): SGHTA, FQGNSA. V shed 0 bases and J shed 1 base, with 7 bases lying between them. CDR3 residues: CASSLAYRSYEQYF. The CDR3, as DNA: TGTGCCAGCAGCTTAGCGTACAGATCCTACGAGCAGTACTTC. Full variable domain (rest looked up from reference TRBV7-2 and TRBJ2-7): GAGVSQSPSNKVTEKGKDVELRCDPISGHTALYWYRQSLGQGLEFLIYFQGNSAPDKSGLPSDRFSAERTGGSVSTLTIQRTQQEDSAVYLCASSLAYRSYEQYFGPGTRLTVT.

The rearrangement uses TRBV5-1 and TRBJ2-4, with TRBD1 matching over 9 bases. Germline assignment: CDR1 SGHRS and CDR2 YFSETQ. CDR3 length: 14 amino acids. J lost 7 bases, V lost 4 bases, and 6 bases had no gene match. The CDR3 protein is CASSLWTGVNIQYF. The CDR3 DNA follows: TGCGCCAGCAGCCTCTGGACAGGGGTGAACATTCAGTACTTC.

The rearrangement links TRBV7-2 to TRBJ1-5; 7 nucleotides match TRBD1. The CDR3 loop spans 13 amino acids. The J segment lost 4 bases and the V segment lost 5 bases, leaving 2 bases of the junction unmatched. Per germline, CDR1 SGHTA and CDR2 FQGNSA. The CDR3: CASSRQGNQPQHF. CDR3 DNA: TGTGCCAGCAGCCGACAGGGTAATCAGCCCCAGCATTTT.

This chain uses TRBV24-1 with TRBJ2-3; 9 bases agree with TRBD2. V dropped 2 bases and J dropped 5; count of bases not matched to a gene: 7. The length of the CDR3 is 16 residues. Germline V lookup: CDR1 KGHDR, CDR2 SFDVKD. This chain's CDR3 is CATSDSQAGGLDTQYF. In nucleotides, the CDR3 is TGTGCCACCAGTGATTCACAAGCGGGGGGACTAGATACGCAGTATTTT.

This sequence joins TRBV27 and TRBJ2-1; 8 nucleotides align to TRBD1. Trimming removed 5 bases from V and 8 bases from J; junction bases left unmatched: 2. CDR1 and CDR2 (germline): MNHEY, SMNVEV (reference sequence). This CDR3 contains 12 residues. DNA for the CDR3: TGTGCCAGCAGTGGACAGGGATATGAGCAGTTCTTC. Its translation is CASSGQGYEQFF.

The gene calls are TRBV7-5 and TRBJ1-6; TRBD1, as called in the table, went unchecked against the DNA. TRBV7-5 is annotated as a pseudogene. The CDR3 is 16 residues long. CDR3 in DNA: TGTGCCAGAAGCTTATCGTGGGCCACGGATAATTCACCCCTCCACTTT. Residues: CARSLSWATDNSPLHF.

V and J are TRBV12-3 or TRBV12-4 and TRBJ1-2, with D perhaps matching TRBD1 (6 bases). V lost 5 bases and J lost 7, with 14 bases in between. This CDR3 is built from 13 residues. CDR3 loop: CASSPGLGAGYTF. CDR3 nucleotide sequence: TGTGCCAGCAGTCCGGGATTGGGGGCTGGCTACACCTTC.

The chain links TRBV21-1 to TRBJ1-1; the D call in the table, TRBD1, was not verified against the DNA. TRBV21-1 is assigned pseudogene status. This CDR3 comprises 17 residues. DNA of the CDR3: TGTGCCAGCACCCCAGGGGCCTGCCAGGGCCCAAACACTGAAGCTTTCTTT. Protein: CASTPGACQGPNTEAFF.

The V and J genes are TRBV15 and TRBJ1-2; D remains ambiguous. Germline CDR1 LNHNV, CDR2 YYDKDF (reference sequence). The germline V and J ends were trimmed by 3 bases and 8 bases, with 22 bases remaining between them. This CDR3 is 16 amino acids long. The CDR3 sequence is CATSRKIENEAGGYTF. DNA of the CDR3: TGTGCCACCAGCAGGAAAATCGAAAATGAAGCCGGGGGCTACACCTTC. Complete variable domain (other parts from reference TRBV15 and TRBJ1-2): DAMVIQNPRYQVTQFGKPVTLSCSQTLNHNVMYWYQQKSSQAPKLLFHYYDKDFNNEADTPDNFQSRRPNTSFCFLDIRSPGLGDTAMYLCATSRKIENEAGGYTFGSGTRLTVV.

The rearrangement uses TRBV10-1 and TRBJ2-2, with D possibly TRBD1 on 5 matching bases. This CDR3 has 14 amino acids. CDR1 and CDR2 (germline): WNHNN, SYGVQD (reference sequence). Trimming stripped 10 bases from V and 4 bases from J, with 16 bases between. CDR3 nucleotides: TGCGCCACCTCAGGGCAGGGCGGCACCGGGGAGCTGTTTTTT. As protein: CATSGQGGTGELFF.

The chain has TRBV7-9 and TRBJ1-6; the match to TRBD1 covers 8 bases. The CDR3 sequence is 13 residues long. With V trimmed by 5 bases and J by 13 bases, 7 bases remained unmatched. Looked up from germline, CDR1 is SEHNR and CDR2 is FQNEAQ (reference sequence). The CDR3 protein is CASSTTGVSPLHF. As DNA, the CDR3 is TGTGCCAGCAGCACGACAGGGGTTTCGCCCCTCCACTTT.

The chain links TRBV14 to TRBJ1-6; TRBD1 agrees at 9 bases. V lost 4 bases to trimming and J lost 14 bases; unmatched junction nucleotides: 12. The CDR3 runs to 15 residues. In germline, CDR1 is SGHDN, CDR2 FVKESK. CDR3: CASSPLGTGRASLHF. For the CDR3, the DNA is TGTGCCAGCAGCCCCCTAGGGACAGGGCGCGCCTCCCTCCACTTT.

This clone was seen just once. This chain joins TRBV19 and TRBJ2-7; 7 bases match TRBD2. Germline V CDR1 and CDR2: LNHDA, SQIVND (reference sequence). The junction had 6 bases not matched to a gene; V was cut back by 5 bases and J by 2 bases. The CDR3 consists of 14 residues. The chain's CDR3 is CASSAGVDTYEQYF. CDR3 nucleotides: TGTGCCAGTAGTGCGGGAGTAGACACCTACGAGCAGTACTTC.

The chain employs TRBV2 and TRBJ1-1, with D maybe TRBD1 (5 bases). The CDR3 has 18 residues. V was trimmed by 8 bases and J by 0 bases, leaving 25 bases between them. Germline CDR1 reads SNHLY; CDR2 reads FYNNEI. The CDR3 DNA is TGTGCCAGCGGGGGGAACATGGGGGTTCGTGGACTGAACACTGAAGCTTTCTTT. Protein sequence: CASGGNMGVRGLNTEAFF.

The genes are TRBV29-1 and TRBJ2-3; weak D call: TRBD2 (7 bases). The CDR3 extends over 16 amino acids. Germline V CDR1 and CDR2: SQVTM, ANQGSEA. Trimming removed 0 bases at V and 6 bases at J, with 19 bases between. The CDR3 sequence: CSVEDQAGEGADTQYF. CDR3 coding DNA: TGCAGCGTTGAAGATCAGGCAGGGGAGGGAGCGGATACGCAGTATTTT.

The V gene is TRBV24-1, the J gene TRBJ2-1, with a tentative D call TRBD1 (6 bases). Trimming pared 6 bases from V and 8 bases from J, leaving 10 bases between. CDR3 length: 12 residues. Germline V gene data show CDR1 as KGHDR and CDR2 as SFDVKD. CDR3 protein: CATSSTGHEQFF. The CDR3 nucleotides read TGTGCCACCAGTTCGACAGGCCATGAGCAGTTCTTC.

This chain joins TRBV18 and TRBJ2-7; maybe TRBD2 (7 bases). With 3 bases removed from V and 3 bases from J, the gap between germline ends came to 21 bases. CDR1 is KGHSH and CDR2 is LQKENI in the germline V gene. CDR3 length: 17 amino acids. In nucleotides, the CDR3 is TGTGCCAGCTCACCGATGTCATACTCGGGGGGCTACTACGAGCAGTACTTC. As protein: CASSPMSYSGGYYEQYF.

The rearrangement joins TRBV12-3 or TRBV12-4 to TRBJ1-5; no definite D call. The CDR3 is 12 amino acids. Trimming removed 5 bases at V and 5 bases at J, with 7 bases between. The CDR3: CASSRNYQPQHF. CDR3 sequence (DNA): TGTGCCAGCAGTCGTAACTATCAGCCCCAGCATTTT.

This chain uses TRBV7-9 with TRBJ2-2; no clear D. The CDR3 contains 14 residues. Trimming removed 0 bases at V and 7 bases at J, with 9 bases between. Germline V gives CDR1 SEHNR, CDR2 FQNEAQ (reference sequence). CDR3 DNA: TGTGCCAGCAGCTTAGCCCCCCCCGGCGGGGAGCTGTTTTTT. It encodes CASSLAPPGGELFF.